The 2 T cell receptor beta chains given below trace back to one sample, sequenced in a study of Tregs in tolerant kidney transplant recipients. Profiling relied on immunoSEQ multiplex PCR, and the TCRdb table lists in-frame clones only, not all of them. Across 25,000 or so clones, the top ten clones capture 4.1% of the sample. Related graft donors supplied nonmyeloablative bone marrow transplants, and mixed chimerism was transient. The sample consisted of CD4+ T cells from blood (PBMCs), taken 6 months after the transplant. These receptors were obtained from a human patient who received a combined kidney and bone marrow transplant. Some of these T cells may belong to the graft donor.

Worth noting for this clone: The read falls 3 residues short of the CDR3 end, and the missing part is taken from the germline J gene. The rearrangement links TRBV6-1 to TRBJ1-5; 10 nucleotides match TRBD1. Germline CDR1 and CDR2: MNHNS and SASEGT. Trimming cost V 2 bases and J 4 bases; bases outside gene matches: 8. The CDR3 is 17 amino acids. The covered CDR3 bases are TGTGCCAGCAGTGAATCCTGGGGGACAGGGGTGAATCAGCCC. This sequence encodes CASSESWGTGVNQP. The entire CDR3 protein is CASSESWGTGVNQPQHF.

In the case of this clone: The read gets to within 3 residues of the CDR3 end, and the germline J gene fills in the rest. The sample has other DNA sequences that encode this CDR3 too. This chain uses TRBV7-9 with TRBJ1-1, with D hard to call. The CDR3 runs 13 residues. V lost 5 bases and J lost 7, with 14 bases in between. Germline CDR1 is SEHNR and CDR2 is FQNEAQ (reference sequence). CDR3 DNA, as far as it was read: TGTGCCAGCAGCCCGGGGTCGGTCAGTGAA. This codes for CASSPGSVSE. Given in full, the CDR3 is CASSPGSVSEAFF.